This passage covers 10 T cell receptor beta chains from one sample sequenced in a study of blood T cell repertoires in COVID-19. The protocol was immunoSEQ multiplex PCR, while the TCRdb copy is restricted to in-frame clones and leaves out a portion. The sample records some 240,000 clones, 60% to 85% being singletons. Sequencing was performed on peripheral blood. These TCRs come from a woman between 65 and 79 years old with acute or convalescent COVID-19.

This clone has a handful of counts. The V and J genes are TRBV6-5 and TRBJ1-2; TRBD1 might be the D (6 bases). V gave up 8 bases and J gave up 13 bases, with 20 bases separating them. From germline, CDR1 is MNHEY and CDR2 SVGAGI. This CDR3 is built from 12 residues. CDR3 bases: TGTGCCAGCTTCGGACAGTTCGAACGGTTCACCTTC. As protein: CASFGQFERFTF.

J is TRBJ1-5 and V is TRBV23-1, with D uncertain. TRBV23-1 carries the ORF label, with uncertain function. The V gene lost 7 bases and the J gene lost 3 bases, with 13 bases spanning the gap. CDR3 length equals 14 residues. In nucleotides, the CDR3 is TGCGCCAGCAACAACCGGGTCCTCAATCAGCCCCAGCATTTT. Amino acids: CASNNRVLNQPQHF.

The chain employs TRBV7-2 and TRBJ1-2; tentatively, D is TRBD1 (6 bases). Trimming removed 2 bases at V and 8 bases at J, with 12 bases between. CDR3 length equals 13 residues. Germline assignment: CDR1 SGHTA and CDR2 FQGNSA. Here the CDR3 reads CASSLSTGFGYTF. The DNA of the CDR3 is TGTGCCAGCAGCTTATCTACAGGGTTCGGCTACACCTTC.

V and J are TRBV6-5 and TRBJ1-2, with a weak D call TRBD1 (5 bases). CDR3 length: 12 amino acids. Trimming pared 10 bases from V and 4 bases from J, leaving 13 bases between. The germline V gene has CDR1 MNHEY and CDR2 SVGAGI. The CDR3 protein is CAISGGVYGYTF. The CDR3 DNA follows: TGTGCCATAAGCGGGGGTGTCTATGGCTACACCTTC.

The chain has TRBV6-1 and TRBJ2-1; TRBD2 agrees at 11 bases. V dropped 3 bases and J dropped 7; count of bases not matched to a gene: 14. The CDR3 is made up of 18 amino acids. From germline, CDR1 is MNHNS and CDR2 SASEGT. The CDR3 coding sequence is TGTGCCAGCAGTGACCTTAGCGGGGGGGCCCAGAGCGTGAATGAGCAGTTCTTC. Residues: CASSDLSGGAQSVNEQFF.

As regards this clone: An end of the junction does not agree with germline; a read error may underlie this. V and J are TRBV19 and TRBJ2-1, with 8 bases lining up with TRBD1. The germline V gene has CDR1 LNHDA and CDR2 SQIVND (reference sequence). CDR3 length equals 15 residues. As DNA, the CDR3 is TGTGCCAGTAGTATAGGGGGACAGGATTACAGTGAGCAGTTCTTC. Its protein is CASSIGGQDYSEQFF.

This chain joins TRBV5-1 and TRBJ1-6, with TRBD1 as a possible D gene (5 bases). Germline CDR1 SGHRS, CDR2 YFSETQ. The CDR3 is 16 residues long. The V gene lost 0 bases and the J gene lost 8 bases, with 15 bases spanning the gap. The CDR3 nucleotides read TGCGCCAGCAGCTTGGTAGGCAGGGCCAACGATTCACCCCTCCACTTT. Translating gives CASSLVGRANDSPLHF.

V and J are TRBV5-5 and TRBJ2-1, with D maybe TRBD2 (5 bases). Germline values: CDR1 SGHKS, CDR2 YYEKEE (reference sequence). The V and J ends lost 4 bases and 1 base respectively, with 15 bases between them. CDR3 length: 16 amino acids. The CDR3 is CASSPFAGNSYNEQFF. In nucleotides, the CDR3 is TGTGCCAGCAGCCCCTTTGCGGGTAATTCCTACAATGAGCAGTTCTTC. Full variable domain (rest looked up from reference TRBV5-5 and TRBJ2-1): DAGVTQSPTHLIKTRGQQVTLRCSPISGHKSVSWYQQVLGQGPQFIFQYYEKEERGRGNFPDRFSARQFPNYSSELNVNALLLGDSALYLCASSPFAGNSYNEQFFGPGTRLTVL.

V is TRBV18 and J is TRBJ2-3; 8 positions match TRBD2. Germline V lookup: CDR1 KGHSH, CDR2 LQKENI. Trimming took 0 bases from V and 5 from J; bases not matched to a gene: 4. This CDR3 comprises 15 residues. The CDR3 region is CASSPPSGGGDTQYF. The CDR3 DNA follows: TGTGCCAGCTCACCACCGAGCGGGGGTGGAGATACGCAGTATTTT.

With regard to this clone: At one end the junction does not follow the germline gene, possibly because of a read error. The V and J genes are TRBV2 and TRBJ1-2; D is perhaps TRBD1 (5 bases). Germline CDR1 reads SNHLY; CDR2 reads FYNNEI. The CDR3 is made up of 10 amino acids. CDR3 amino acids: CASRGVQPNF. The CDR3 nucleotides read TGTGCCAGCAGAGGGGTACAGCCAAATTTC.